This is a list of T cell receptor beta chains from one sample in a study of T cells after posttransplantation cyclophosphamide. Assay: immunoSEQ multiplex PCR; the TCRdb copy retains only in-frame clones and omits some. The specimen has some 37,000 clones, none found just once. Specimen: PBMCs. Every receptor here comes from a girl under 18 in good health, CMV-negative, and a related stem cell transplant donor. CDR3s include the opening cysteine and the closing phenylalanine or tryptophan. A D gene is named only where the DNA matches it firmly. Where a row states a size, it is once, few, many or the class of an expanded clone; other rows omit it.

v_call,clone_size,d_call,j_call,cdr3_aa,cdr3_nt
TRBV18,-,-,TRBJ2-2,CASHHIPPTNTGELFF,TGTGCCAGCCATCACATCCCCCCGACGAACACCGGGGAGCTGTTTTTT
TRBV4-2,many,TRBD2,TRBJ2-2,CASSQEGDGSGRNTGELFF,TGTGCCAGCAGCCAAGAGGGGGATGGTAGCGGGAGGAACACCGGGGAGCTGTTTTTT
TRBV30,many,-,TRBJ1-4,CAWSGGEKLFF,TGTGCCTGGAGCGGGGGGGAAAAACTGTTTTTT
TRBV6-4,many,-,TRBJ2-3,CASSDSGGEVDTQYF,TGTGCCAGCAGTGACTCAGGGGGAGAGGTAGATACGCAGTATTTT
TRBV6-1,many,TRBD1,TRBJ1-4,CASSERPGTGGEKLFF,TGTGCCAGCAGTGAGAGGCCCGGGACAGGGGGGGAAAAACTGTTTTTT
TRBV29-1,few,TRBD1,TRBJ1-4,CSVVPTGDSEKLFF,TGCAGCGTTGTCCCGACAGGGGATAGTGAAAAACTGTTTTTT
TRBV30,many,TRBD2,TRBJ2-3,CAWSLLGGGGFYDTQYF,TGTGCCTGGAGTCTCCTTGGTGGGGGGGGATTTTATGATACGCAGTATTTT
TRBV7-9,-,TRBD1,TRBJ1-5,CASSSHAGTEDQPQHF,TGTGCCAGCAGCTCGCATGCCGGGACAGAGGATCAGCCCCAGCATTTT
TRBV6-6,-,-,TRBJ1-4,CASGPTSVNEKLFF,TGTGCCAGCGGCCCCACGAGCGTCAATGAAAAACTGTTTTTT
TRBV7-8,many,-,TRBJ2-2,CASSSWTEGGELFF,TGTGCCAGCAGCTCCTGGACAGAGGGCGGGGAGCTGTTTTTT
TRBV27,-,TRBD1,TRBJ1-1,CASSRSRGPSTEAFF,TGTGCCAGCAGTAGGAGCAGGGGGCCGAGCACTGAAGCTTTCTTT
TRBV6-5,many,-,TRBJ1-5,CASSGPNNQPQHF,TGTGCCAGCAGTGGGCCGAACAATCAGCCCCAGCATTTT
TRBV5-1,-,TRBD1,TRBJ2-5,CASSPGQGETQYF,TGCGCCAGCAGCCCTGGACAGGGAGAGACCCAGTACTTC
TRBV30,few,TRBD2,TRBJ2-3,CAWSDLGGTDTQYF,TGTGCCTGGAGTGACCTCGGGGGGACAGATACGCAGTATTTT
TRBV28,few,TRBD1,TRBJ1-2,CASSFPGGTGSSFGYTF,TGTGCCAGCAGTTTTCCCGGAGGGACAGGGAGTAGTTTTGGCTACACCTTC
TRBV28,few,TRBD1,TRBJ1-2,CASSLRWGQYGYTF,TGTGCCAGCAGTTTAAGATGGGGACAGTATGGCTACACCTTC
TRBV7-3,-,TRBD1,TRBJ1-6,CASSRPTGDYNSPLHF,TGTGCCAGCAGCCGACCGACAGGGGATTATAATTCACCCCTCCACTTT
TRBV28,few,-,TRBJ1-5,CASSLYRDQPQHF,TGTGCCAGCAGTTTATACAGGGATCAGCCCCAGCATTTT
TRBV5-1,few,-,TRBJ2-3,CASSLDGLGQDTQYF,TGCGCCAGCAGCTTGGATGGTTTGGGGCAAGATACGCAGTATTTT
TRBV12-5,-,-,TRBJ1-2,CASDWNSGGAIGYTF,TGTGCTAGTGATTGGAATTCGGGAGGGGCTATAGGCTACACCTTC
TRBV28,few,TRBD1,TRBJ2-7,CASRQGGLYEQYF,TGTGCCAGTCGACAGGGTGGCCTCTACGAGCAGTACTTC
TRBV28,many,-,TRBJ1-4,CASSPWGRVANEKLFF,TGTGCCAGCAGTCCCTGGGGGAGGGTGGCTAATGAAAAACTGTTTTTT
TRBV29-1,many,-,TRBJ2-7,CSVSLAIGYEQYF,TGCAGCGTATCTTTAGCGATAGGTTACGAGCAGTACTTC
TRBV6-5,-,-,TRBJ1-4,CASSYSAETNEKLFF,TGTGCCAGCAGTTACTCGGCAGAAACTAATGAAAAACTGTTTTTT
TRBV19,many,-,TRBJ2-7,CASSIAGNYEQYF,TGTGCCAGTAGTATAGCGGGAAACTACGAGCAGTACTTC
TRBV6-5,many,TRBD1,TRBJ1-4,CASSYGTGFSEKLFF,TGTGCCAGCAGTTACGGGACAGGCTTCAGTGAAAAACTGTTTTTT
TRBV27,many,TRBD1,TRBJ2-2,CASSTGGTGELFF,TGTGCCAGCAGTACAGGGGGCACCGGGGAGCTGTTTTTT
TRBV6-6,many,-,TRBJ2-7,CASTGGAYYEQYF,TGTGCCAGCACAGGCGGGGCGTACTACGAGCAGTACTTC
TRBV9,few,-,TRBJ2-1,CASSFVEGREQFF,TGTGCCAGCAGCTTCGTCGAGGGCAGAGAGCAGTTCTTC
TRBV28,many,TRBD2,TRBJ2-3,CASSPNRLAGGGDTQYF,TGTGCCAGCAGCCCTAATAGACTAGCGGGAGGGGGAGATACGCAGTATTTT
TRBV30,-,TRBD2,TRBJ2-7,CAWNSGPRGASKYF,TGTGCCTGGAACTCCGGGCCGCGGGGGGCCTCGAAGTACTTC
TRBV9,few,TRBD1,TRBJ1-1,CASSTGQGRTEAFF,TGTGCCAGCAGCACTGGACAGGGACGGACTGAAGCTTTCTTT
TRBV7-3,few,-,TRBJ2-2,CASSLFTGSRTGELFF,TGTGCCAGCAGCTTATTTACGGGATCTCGAACCGGGGAGCTGTTTTTT
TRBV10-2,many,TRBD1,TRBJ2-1,CASSESYGNRGLDNEQFF,TGCGCCAGCAGTGAGTCGTATGGGAACAGGGGTTTGGACAATGAGCAGTTCTTC
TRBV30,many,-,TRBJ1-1,CAWSIEQGFAEAFF,TGTGCCTGGAGTATCGAACAGGGCTTCGCTGAAGCTTTCTTT
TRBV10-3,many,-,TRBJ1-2,CAISESTGNGYTF,TGTGCCATCAGTGAGTCGACTGGCAATGGCTACACCTTC
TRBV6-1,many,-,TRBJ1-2,CASSVIRDPVYGYTF,TGTGCCAGCAGTGTAATCAGGGATCCCGTTTATGGCTACACCTTC
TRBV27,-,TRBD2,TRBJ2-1,CASSWREAYNEQFF,TGTGCCAGCAGTTGGCGGGAGGCCTACAATGAGCAGTTCTTC
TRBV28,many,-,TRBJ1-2,CASLDITNYGYTF,TGTGCCAGTCTGGACATTACTAACTATGGCTACACCTTC
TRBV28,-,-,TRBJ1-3,CASRDGGDGNTIYF,TGTGCCAGCAGGGACGGCGGGGATGGAAACACCATATATTTT
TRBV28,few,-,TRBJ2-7,CASRGRGGSYEQYF,TGTGCCAGCAGGGGAAGGGGGGGGTCCTACGAGCAGTACTTC
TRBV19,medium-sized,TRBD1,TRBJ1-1,CASSILGQGGNTEAFF,TGTGCCAGTAGTATACTGGGACAGGGAGGTAACACTGAAGCTTTCTTT
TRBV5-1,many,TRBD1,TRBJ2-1,CASSGGQGRSYNEQFF,TGCGCCAGCAGCGGGGGACAGGGTCGGTCCTACAATGAGCAGTTCTTC
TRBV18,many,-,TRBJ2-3,CASHGQGGDTQYF,TGTGCCAGCCACGGACAGGGAGGGGATACGCAGTATTTT
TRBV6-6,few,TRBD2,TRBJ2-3,CASSYGTSGGDTQYF,TGTGCCAGCAGTTACGGAACTAGCGGGGGGGATACGCAGTATTTT
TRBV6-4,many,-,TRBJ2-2,CASSDGDTGELFF,TGTGCCAGCAGTGACGGAGACACCGGGGAGCTGTTTTTT
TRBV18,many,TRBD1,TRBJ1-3,CASSPQGASGNTIYF,TGTGCCAGCTCACCTCAGGGGGCAAGTGGAAACACCATATATTTT
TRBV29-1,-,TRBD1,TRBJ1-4,CSVKGQSNEKLFF,TGCAGCGTTAAGGGACAGAGTAATGAAAAACTGTTTTTT
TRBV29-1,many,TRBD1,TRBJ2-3,CSVHRTGTDTQYF,TGCAGCGTCCACAGGACAGGGACAGATACGCAGTATTTT
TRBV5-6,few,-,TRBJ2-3,CASSHRQISTDTQYF,TGTGCCAGCAGTCATCGACAGATTAGCACAGATACGCAGTATTTT
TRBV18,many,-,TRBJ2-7,CASSPKRNRAGVEQYF,TGTGCCAGCTCACCAAAACGAAATAGGGCAGGGGTCGAGCAGTACTTC
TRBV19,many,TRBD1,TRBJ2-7,CASSTQGASYEQYF,TGTGCCAGTAGTACCCAGGGGGCATCCTACGAGCAGTACTTC
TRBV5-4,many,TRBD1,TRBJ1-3,CASSRPGGQDTIYF,TGTGCCAGCAGCCGACCCGGGGGACAGGACACCATATATTTT